The text below deals with one TCR beta chain. Its antigen remains unknown. Clones were read by immunoSEQ multiplex PCR, and TCRdb kept only the in-frame ones, dropping some. The repertoire holds 400,000 to 600,000 clones, nearly 80% seen once, with 9.5% to 15% in the top ten. The source of the sample is a study of shared clonotypes between healthy human individuals. Broader study findings: Clonotype sharing among donors was thought likely to change with sequencing depth. Only blood underwent sampling, and tissue repertoires likely differ. The represented genetic and exposure-history diversity was limited by the small number of donors.

V lost 5 bases and J 2 bases, leaving 13 bases between the germline ends. The CDR3 consists of 14 residues. The V gene's germline CDR1 is SGHTA and CDR2 FQGNSA. V gene TRBV7-2 combines with J gene TRBJ2-7; unclear D gene. This receptor was identified in a woman aged 40 to 50 in good health. Some clones in this sample may be carry-over from other donors' samples. Material: PBMCs. For the CDR3, the DNA is TGTGCCAGCAGCCCCCGTTTCCCAGCCTACGAGCAGTACTTC. This encodes CASSPRFPAYEQYF.